The 26 T cell receptor beta chains in this list originate from one sample, sequenced in a study of cytomegalovirus exposure and HLA in healthy donors listed by TCRdb under 2017. Libraries were made using the immunoSEQ multiplex PCR assay. As stored in TCRdb, this immuneACCESS dataset retains in-frame rearrangements with V and J assigned. A fraction of the clones does not appear; measured against another copy, unresolved V genes explain less than half of the discrepancy, and the remainder lacks a known reason. This sample is represented by 100,000 to 130,000 clones; around 82% of them were singletons. The top ten clonotypes cover 3% to 3.5% of the sample. Sequencing used PBMCs. These receptor sequences come from a woman aged 18-29 years in good health and CMV-seronegative.

The chain links TRBV28 to TRBJ2-2; D perhaps matches TRBD1 (8 bases). Looked up from germline, CDR1 is MDHEN and CDR2 is SYDVKM. CDR3 size: 16 residues. Trimming cost V 3 bases and J 5 bases, with 16 bases left between them. CDR3 sequence: CASSFYGQGGTGELFF. CDR3 nucleotide sequence: TGTGCCAGCAGTTTCTACGGACAGGGAGGGACCGGGGAGCTGTTTTTT.

There are a few counts of this clone. This chain links TRBV2 with TRBJ1-2, with TRBD1 matching 8 bases. V lost 3 bases and J lost 7; bases outside the gene matches: 13. Germline V gene sequence: CDR1 SNHLY, CDR2 FYNNEI. The CDR3 spans 16 residues. CDR3 sequence (DNA): TGTGCCAGCAGTGAGGGTGGCGCAGGGGGCGTCCCTGGCTACACCTTC. This gives the protein CASSEGGAGGVPGYTF.

V gene TRBV5-1 combines with J gene TRBJ2-6, with 8 bases matching TRBD2. In germline, CDR1 is SGHRS, CDR2 YFSETQ. The CDR3 is 18 residues long. The V gene end was trimmed by 0 bases and the J gene end by 0 bases; junction bases not matched to a gene: 5. The DNA for the CDR3 is TGCGCCAGCAGCTTGGGCGGTGCGGGGGGCTCTGGGGCCAACGTCCTGACTTTC. Amino acid sequence: CASSLGGAGGSGANVLTF.

The chain employs TRBV6-1 and TRBJ1-2; 8 bases are shared with TRBD1. This CDR3 has 14 amino acids. The trim removed 4 bases at V and 8 bases at J, leaving 9 bases unmatched. Germline V lookup: CDR1 MNHNS, CDR2 SASEGT. The CDR3 loop reads CASSVGQGPIGYTF. The CDR3 DNA reads as TGTGCCAGCAGTGTCGGACAGGGACCCATCGGCTACACCTTC.

The V gene is TRBV30, the J gene TRBJ1-4, with D perhaps matching TRBD1 (6 bases). The CDR3 is 15 amino acids. Trimming cost V 3 bases and J 4 bases, with 15 bases left between them. Germline V CDR1 and CDR2: GTSNPN, SVGIG (reference sequence). The CDR3 DNA reads TGTGCCTGGAGCCTTTACAGGGACGGTAATGAAAAACTGTTTTTT. Protein: CAWSLYRDGNEKLFF.

The gene calls are TRBV7-8 and TRBJ1-4; 7 positions agree with TRBD1. Per the germline V gene, CDR1 is SGHVS and CDR2 is FQNEAQ. The trim removed 1 base at V and 7 bases at J, leaving 6 bases unmatched. The CDR3 totals 15 residues. The CDR3 DNA sequence: TGTGCCAGCAGCTTAGTCACAGGGGCGGTTGAAAAACTGTTTTTT. As protein: CASSLVTGAVEKLFF.

The chain uses TRBV5-1 and TRBJ2-2; D unresolved. V lost 4 bases and J 1 base, leaving 11 bases between the germline ends. The CDR3 sequence is 15 residues long. Germline loops: CDR1 SGHRS, CDR2 YFSETQ. The CDR3 nucleotides read TGCGCCAGCAGCCGGGTTGGCCAGAACACCGGGGAGCTGTTTTTT. Residues: CASSRVGQNTGELFF.

The gene calls are TRBV6-4 and TRBJ2-1; tentatively, D is TRBD2 (6 bases). The CDR3 loop spans 14 amino acids. V lost 7 bases and J 1 base, leaving 11 bases between the germline ends. Germline-derived CDR1 and CDR2 are MRHNA and SNTAGT. CDR3 protein: CASKSSGSYNEQFF. The CDR3 DNA reads as TGTGCCAGCAAGAGTAGCGGTTCCTACAATGAGCAGTTCTTC.

This clone occurred once. The gene calls are TRBV13 and TRBJ2-3; 9 nucleotides align to TRBD1. The trim removed 5 bases at V and 4 bases at J, leaving 10 bases unmatched. This CDR3 is built from 16 residues. Germline lookup yields CDR1 PRHDT and CDR2 FYEKMQ (reference sequence). CDR3 region: CASSRPGTGSADTQYF. CDR3 in DNA: TGTGCCAGCAGCCGTCCCGGGACAGGGTCGGCAGATACGCAGTATTTT.

This chain joins TRBV5-4 and TRBJ2-2; TRBD1 matches 12 bases. The CDR3 has 14 residues. V dropped 10 bases and J dropped 7; count of bases not matched to a gene: 8. Germline CDR1 SGHNT, CDR2 YYREEE (reference sequence). The CDR3 is CALGTGGLGGELFF. The CDR3 DNA reads TGTGCCCTTGGGACAGGGGGCTTGGGCGGGGAGCTGTTTTTT.

The chain uses TRBV6-5 and TRBJ2-3, with 7 bases identical to TRBD1. The ends lost 5 bases at V and 6 bases at J; junction bases unmatched: 11. Germline-derived CDR1 and CDR2 are MNHEY and SVGAGI. The CDR3 runs to 15 residues. The CDR3 DNA is TGTGCCAGCAGTCCCCGGAGAACAGGGGTGGATACGCAGTATTTT. The encoded protein is CASSPRRTGVDTQYF.

V and J are TRBV4-1 and TRBJ2-4, with a possible D match to TRBD2 (5 bases). This CDR3 region has 13 residues. V lost 4 bases and J lost 8, with 12 bases in between. The germline V gene has CDR1 MGHRA and CDR2 YSYEKL. CDR3 bases: TGCGCCAGCAGCCTTGGGAAGAGGGACATTCAGTACTTC. Translation gives CASSLGKRDIQYF.

J is TRBJ2-1 and V is TRBV7-9, with D possibly TRBD1 on 6 matching bases. The germline V gene encodes CDR1 SEHNR and CDR2 FQNEAQ (reference sequence). This CDR3 has 12 amino acids. V lost 7 bases and J lost 9, with 13 bases in between. The CDR3 spells CASTPQGPEQFF. CDR3 bases: TGTGCCAGCACGCCACAGGGCCCTGAGCAGTTCTTC.

The chain recombines TRBV10-3 with TRBJ2-7, with D uncertain. V lost 3 bases and J 5 bases, leaving 8 bases between the germline ends. CDR3 length: 12 amino acids. Germline CDR1 and CDR2: ENHRY and SYGVKD. The CDR3 DNA is TGTGCCATCAGTGACAACCCGGACGAGCAGTACTTC. Amino acids: CAISDNPDEQYF.

The chain recombines TRBV29-1 with TRBJ2-3; possibly TRBD2 for D (7 bases). Germline-derived CDR1 and CDR2 are SQVTM and ANQGSEA. V lost 1 base, J lost 2 bases, and 13 bases lay in between. This CDR3 spans 15 amino acids. The CDR3 loop is CSVEGGGIYTDTQYF. CDR3 sequence (DNA): TGCAGCGTTGAAGGCGGGGGCATCTACACAGATACGCAGTATTTT.

The table lists this clone with many counts. The V gene is TRBV25-1, the J gene TRBJ1-2; possible D gene TRBD1, 6 bases. The CDR3 has 15 amino acids. Germline V gene lookup returns CDR1 MGHDK and CDR2 SYGVNS. V was cut by 3 bases and J by 3 bases, with 14 bases left in between. In DNA form, the CDR3 reads TGTGCCAGCAGTGACCCAGGGGCCCCATACTATGGCTACACCTTC. It translates to CASSDPGAPYYGYTF.

The chain joins TRBV6-1 to TRBJ2-7; 13 nucleotides agree with TRBD2. Trimming took 6 bases from V and 7 from J; bases not matched to a gene: 9. Germline loops: CDR1 MNHNS, CDR2 SASEGT. The CDR3 runs to 15 residues. CDR3: CASSPTSGGAKEQYF. CDR3 DNA: TGTGCCAGCAGCCCCACTAGCGGGGGGGCGAAGGAGCAGTACTTC.

The genes are TRBV15 and TRBJ1-5; D gene ambiguous. The CDR3 spans 15 residues. V lost 6 bases and J lost 9, with 21 bases in between. Germline CDR1 is LNHNV and CDR2 is YYDKDF (reference sequence). CDR3 coding DNA: TGTGCCACCAGTACAAGAGGAGAGAGTCCTCGGCCCCAGCATTTT. This encodes CATSTRGESPRPQHF.

The V call is TRBV7-9, the J call TRBJ2-1; D might be TRBD1 (5 bases). Germline CDR1 SEHNR, CDR2 FQNEAQ (reference sequence). V lost 5 bases and J lost 7, with 12 bases in between. The CDR3 length is 13 residues. The CDR3 reads CASSPTQGNEQFF. DNA for the CDR3: TGTGCCAGCAGCCCTACCCAGGGAAATGAGCAGTTCTTC. The complete variable domain, with remaining parts taken from reference TRBV7-9 and TRBJ2-1, reads DTGVSQNPRHKITKRGQNVTFRCDPISEHNRLYWYRQTLGQGPEFLTYFQNEAQLEKSRLLSDRFSAERPKGSFSTLEIQRTEQGDSAMYLCASSPTQGNEQFFGPGTRLTVL.

The chain has TRBV19 and TRBJ2-3; the match to TRBD2 covers 10 bases. V shed 4 bases, J shed 4 bases, and the junction held 5 bases outside the gene matches. The CDR3 has 15 amino acids. CDR1 is LNHDA and CDR2 is SQIVND in the germline V gene (reference sequence). In nucleotides, the CDR3 is TGTGCCAGTAGTAGAACTAGCGGGGTTGCAGATACGCAGTATTTT. Its protein is CASSRTSGVADTQYF.

This clone was observed a handful of times. The chain links TRBV7-9 to TRBJ1-6; D is unresolved. The CDR3 has 12 amino acids. CDR1 is SEHNR and CDR2 is FQNEAQ in the germline V gene (reference sequence). V was cut by 5 bases and J by 12 bases, with 11 bases left in between. The CDR3 sequence is CASSLGEEPLHF. In nucleotides, the CDR3 is TGTGCCAGCAGCCTTGGGGAGGAACCCCTCCACTTT. Looking up the rest from reference TRBV7-9 and TRBJ1-6 gives the full variable domain: DTGVSQNPRHKITKRGQNVTFRCDPISEHNRLYWYRQTLGQGPEFLTYFQNEAQLEKSRLLSDRFSAERPKGSFSTLEIQRTEQGDSAMYLCASSLGEEPLHFGNGTRLTVT.

The J gene is TRBJ1-1, the V gene TRBV7-9; 7 bases fit TRBD1. This CDR3 is 12 amino acids long. Germline CDR1 reads SEHNR; CDR2 reads FQNEAQ (reference sequence). The J segment lost 6 bases and the V segment lost 6 bases, leaving 4 bases of the junction unmatched. The CDR3 nucleotides read TGTGCCAGCAGATTGACAGGGTCTGAAGCTTTCTTT. Amino acid sequence: CASRLTGSEAFF.

This chain connects TRBV27 to TRBJ2-2; TRBD1 aligns across 10 bases. The junction had 7 bases not matched to a gene; V was cut back by 5 bases and J by 4 bases. The germline CDR1 and CDR2 sequences are MNHEY and SMNVEV (reference sequence). The length of the CDR3 is 16 residues. CDR3 coding DNA: TGTGCCAGCAGTCCCCCGGGACAGGGGAGCACCGGGGAGCTGTTTTTT. This sequence encodes CASSPPGQGSTGELFF.

The V and J genes are TRBV6-4 and TRBJ2-6, with no clear D. V was shortened by 4 bases and J by 0 bases, with 10 bases between the two germline ends. Germline loops: CDR1 MRHNA, CDR2 SNTAGT. The CDR3 has 16 amino acids. This CDR3 reads CASSATEISGANVLTF. DNA of the CDR3: TGTGCCAGCAGTGCCACAGAGATCTCTGGGGCCAACGTCCTGACTTTC.

CDR3 loop: CASSQGIEGAATEAFF. CDR3 sequence (DNA): TGCGCCAGCAGCCAAGGGATCGAGGGGGCAGCCACTGAAGCTTTCTTT. The chain couples TRBV4-1 to TRBJ1-1; the match to TRBD1 covers 7 bases. This CDR3 contains 16 residues. Germline V lookup: CDR1 MGHRA, CDR2 YSYEKL. V lost 1 base to trimming and J lost 4 bases; unmatched junction nucleotides: 9.

The chain employs TRBV7-6 and TRBJ1-2; D possibly corresponds to TRBD1 (5 bases). V was pared by 5 bases and J by 6 bases, with 10 bases between. This CDR3 has 12 amino acids. Germline V gene lookup returns CDR1 SGHVS and CDR2 FNYEAQ. CDR3 nucleotide sequence: TGTGCCAGCAGCCGGGGGGGTCATGGCTACACCTTC. Residues: CASSRGGHGYTF.